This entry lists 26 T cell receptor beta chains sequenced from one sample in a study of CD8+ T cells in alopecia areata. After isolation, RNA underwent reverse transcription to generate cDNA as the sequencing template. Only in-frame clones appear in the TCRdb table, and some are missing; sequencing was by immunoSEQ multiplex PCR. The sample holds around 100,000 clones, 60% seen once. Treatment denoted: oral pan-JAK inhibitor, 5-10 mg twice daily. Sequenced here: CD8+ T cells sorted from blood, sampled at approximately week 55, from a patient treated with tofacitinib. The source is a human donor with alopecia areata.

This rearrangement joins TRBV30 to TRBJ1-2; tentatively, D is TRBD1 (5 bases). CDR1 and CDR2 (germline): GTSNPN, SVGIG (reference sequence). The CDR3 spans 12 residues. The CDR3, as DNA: TGTGCAGGGACGGAAGCTAACTATGGCTACACCTTC. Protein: CAGTEANYGYTF.

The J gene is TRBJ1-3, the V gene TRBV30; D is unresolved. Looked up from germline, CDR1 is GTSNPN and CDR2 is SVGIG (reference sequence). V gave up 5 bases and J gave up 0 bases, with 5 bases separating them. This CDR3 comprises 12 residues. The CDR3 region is CAWLPSGNTIYF. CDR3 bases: TGTGCCTGGTTACCCTCTGGAAACACCATATATTTT.

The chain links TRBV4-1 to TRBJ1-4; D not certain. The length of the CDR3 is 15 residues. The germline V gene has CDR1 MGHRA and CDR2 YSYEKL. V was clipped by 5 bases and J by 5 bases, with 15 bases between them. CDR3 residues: CASSTRSDMNEKLFF. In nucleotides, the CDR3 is TGCGCCAGCAGCACACGCAGTGACATGAATGAAAAACTGTTTTTT.

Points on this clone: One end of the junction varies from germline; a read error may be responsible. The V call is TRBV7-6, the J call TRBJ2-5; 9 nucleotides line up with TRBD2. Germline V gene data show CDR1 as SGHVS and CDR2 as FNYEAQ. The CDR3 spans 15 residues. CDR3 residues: CTSSSGTSSPGDQYF. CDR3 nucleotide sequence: TGTACCAGCAGCTCCGGGACTAGCTCCCCCGGGGACCAGTACTTC.

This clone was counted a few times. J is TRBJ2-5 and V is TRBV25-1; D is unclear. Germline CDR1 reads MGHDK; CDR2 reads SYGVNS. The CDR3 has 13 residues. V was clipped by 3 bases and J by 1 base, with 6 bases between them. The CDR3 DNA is TGTGCCAGCAGTGATCCGATCCAAGAGACCCAGTACTTC. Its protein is CASSDPIQETQYF. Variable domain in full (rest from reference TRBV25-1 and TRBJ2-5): EADIYQTPRYLVIGTGKKITLECSQTMGHDKMYWYQQDPGMELHLIHYSYGVNSTEKGDLSSESTVSRIRTEHFPLTLESARPSHTSQYLCASSDPIQETQYFGPGTRLLVL.

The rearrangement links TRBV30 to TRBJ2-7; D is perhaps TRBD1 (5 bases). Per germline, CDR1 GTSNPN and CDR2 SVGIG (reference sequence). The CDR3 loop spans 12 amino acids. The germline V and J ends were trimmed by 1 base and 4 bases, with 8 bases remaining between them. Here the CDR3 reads CAWSGTHYEQYF. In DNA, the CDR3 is TGTGCCTGGAGTGGGACACATTACGAGCAGTACTTC.

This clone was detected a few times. The CDR3 protein is CASSAGGESSYEQYF. The CDR3 DNA follows: TGTGCCAGCAGCGCAGGGGGCGAAAGCTCCTACGAGCAGTACTTC. This chain uses TRBV6-5 with TRBJ2-7; TRBD1 agrees at 8 bases. The J segment lost 0 bases and the V segment lost 6 bases, leaving 7 bases of the junction unmatched. The CDR3 runs 15 residues. The germline CDR1 and CDR2 sequences are MNHEY and SVGAGI.

CDR3 in amino acids: CSVQKWTGGTDTQYF. In DNA form, the CDR3 reads TGCAGCGTCCAGAAATGGACAGGGGGCACAGATACGCAGTATTTT. The chain joins TRBV29-1 to TRBJ2-3, with TRBD1 matching over 9 bases. Germline V gives CDR1 SQVTM, CDR2 ANQGSEA. After removal of 6 bases from V and 1 base from J, the junction contained 8 bases not matched to a gene. The length of the CDR3 is 15 residues.

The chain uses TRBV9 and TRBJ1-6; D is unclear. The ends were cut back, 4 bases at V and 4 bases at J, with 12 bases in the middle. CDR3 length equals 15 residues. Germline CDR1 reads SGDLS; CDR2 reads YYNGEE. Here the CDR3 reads CASSIGRPYNSPLHF. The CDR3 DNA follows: TGTGCCAGCAGCATCGGGAGACCTTATAATTCACCCCTCCACTTT.

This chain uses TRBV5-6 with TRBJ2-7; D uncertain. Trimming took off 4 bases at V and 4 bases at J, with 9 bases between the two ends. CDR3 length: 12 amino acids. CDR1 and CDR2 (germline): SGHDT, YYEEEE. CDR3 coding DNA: TGTGCCAGCAGCCCTGGGGATTACGAGCAGTACTTC. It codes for CASSPGDYEQYF. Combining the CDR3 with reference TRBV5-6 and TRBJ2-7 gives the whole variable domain DAGVTQSPTHLIKTRGQQVTLRCSPKSGHDTVSWYQQALGQGPQFIFQYYEEEERQRGNFPDRFSGHQFPNYSSELNVNALLLGDSALYLCASSPGDYEQYFGPGTRLTVT.

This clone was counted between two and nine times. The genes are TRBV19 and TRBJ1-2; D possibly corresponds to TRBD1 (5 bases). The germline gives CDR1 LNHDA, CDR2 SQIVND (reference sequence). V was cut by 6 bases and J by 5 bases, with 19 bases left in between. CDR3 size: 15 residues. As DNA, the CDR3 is TGTGCCAGTAGCAGGCGGGGCGAAGGGGCTTATGGCTACACCTTC. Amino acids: CASSRRGEGAYGYTF.

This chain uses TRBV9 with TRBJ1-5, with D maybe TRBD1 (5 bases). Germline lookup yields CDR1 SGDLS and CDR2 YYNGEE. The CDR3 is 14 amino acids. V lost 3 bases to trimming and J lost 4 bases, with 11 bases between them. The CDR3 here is CASSEGTGNQPQHF. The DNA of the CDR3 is TGTGCCAGCAGCGAGGGGACGGGGAATCAGCCCCAGCATTTT.

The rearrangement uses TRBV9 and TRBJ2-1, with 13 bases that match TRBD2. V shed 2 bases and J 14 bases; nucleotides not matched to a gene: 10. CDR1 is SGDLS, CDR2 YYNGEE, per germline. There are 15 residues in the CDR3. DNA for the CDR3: TGTGCCAGCAGCGTCGATTCGGGACTAGCGGGGAGCGAGTTCTTC. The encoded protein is CASSVDSGLAGSEFF.

DNA of the CDR3: TGTGCCAGCAGCTACACCGGGACTAGCGGCTACAATGAGCAGTTCTTC. Protein product: CASSYTGTSGYNEQFF. The chain recombines TRBV7-3 with TRBJ2-1, with 11 bases that match TRBD2. Germline V gene sequence: CDR1 SGHTA, CDR2 FQGTGA. This CDR3 has 16 residues. V gave up 4 bases and J gave up 3 bases; unmatched junction bases: 5.

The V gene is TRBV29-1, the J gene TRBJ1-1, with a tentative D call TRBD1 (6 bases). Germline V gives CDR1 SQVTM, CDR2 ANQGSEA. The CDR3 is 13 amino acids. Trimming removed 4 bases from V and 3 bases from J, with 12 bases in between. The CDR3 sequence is CSVAAGDYTEAFF. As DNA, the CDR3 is TGCAGCGTTGCGGCAGGGGATTACACTGAAGCTTTCTTT. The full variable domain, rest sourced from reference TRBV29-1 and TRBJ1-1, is SAVISQKPSRDICQRGTSLTIQCQVDSQVTMMFWYRQQPGQSLTLIATANQGSEATYESGFVIDKFPISRPNLTFSTLTVSNMSPEDSSIYLCSVAAGDYTEAFFGQGTRLTVV.

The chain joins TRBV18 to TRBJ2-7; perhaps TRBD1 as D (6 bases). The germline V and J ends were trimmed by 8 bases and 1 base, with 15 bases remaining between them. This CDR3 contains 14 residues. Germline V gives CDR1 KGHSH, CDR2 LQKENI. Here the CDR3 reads CASTLTQGSYEQYF. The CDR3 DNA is TGTGCCAGCACGTTAACACAGGGATCCTACGAGCAGTACTTC. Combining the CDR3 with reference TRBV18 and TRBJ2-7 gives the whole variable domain NAGVMQNPRHLVRRRGQEARLRCSPMKGHSHVYWYRQLPEEGLKFMVYLQKENIIDESGMPKERFSAEFPKEGPSILRIQQVVRGDSAAYFCASTLTQGSYEQYFGPGTRLTVT.

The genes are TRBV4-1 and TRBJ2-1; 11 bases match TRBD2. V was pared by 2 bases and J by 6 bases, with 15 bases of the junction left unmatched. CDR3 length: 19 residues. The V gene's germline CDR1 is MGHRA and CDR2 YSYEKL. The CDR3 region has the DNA TGCGCCAGCAGCCAACTCCCGGGGGGACTAGCGGTAGTGAGCAATGAGCAGTTCTTC. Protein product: CASSQLPGGLAVVSNEQFF.

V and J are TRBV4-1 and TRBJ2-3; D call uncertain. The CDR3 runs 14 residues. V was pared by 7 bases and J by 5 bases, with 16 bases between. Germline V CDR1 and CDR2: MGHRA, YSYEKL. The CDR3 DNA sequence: TGCGCCAGCACCCCCCGGCTGGGGAAAGATACGCAGTATTTT. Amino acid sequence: CASTPRLGKDTQYF.

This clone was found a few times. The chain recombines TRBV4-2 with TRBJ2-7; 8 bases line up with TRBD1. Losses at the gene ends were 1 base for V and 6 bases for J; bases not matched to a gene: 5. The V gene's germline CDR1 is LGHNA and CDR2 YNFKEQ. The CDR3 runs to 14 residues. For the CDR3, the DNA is TGTGCCAGCAGCCAAGGAACAGGGGGTAGCGAGCAGTACTTC. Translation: CASSQGTGGSEQYF.

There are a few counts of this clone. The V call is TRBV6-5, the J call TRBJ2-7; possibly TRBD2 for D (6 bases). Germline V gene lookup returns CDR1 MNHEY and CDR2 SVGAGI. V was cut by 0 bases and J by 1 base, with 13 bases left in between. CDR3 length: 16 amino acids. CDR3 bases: TGTGCCAGCAGTTACTCCCGGACGGGAGTATCCTACGAGCAGTACTTC. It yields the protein CASSYSRTGVSYEQYF.

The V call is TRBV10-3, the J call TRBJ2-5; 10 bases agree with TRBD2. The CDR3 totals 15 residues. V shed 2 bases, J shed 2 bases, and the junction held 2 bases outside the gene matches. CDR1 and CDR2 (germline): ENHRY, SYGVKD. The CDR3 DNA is TGTGCCATCAGTGAGCTAGCGGGGGCTCAAGAGACCCAGTACTTC. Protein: CAISELAGAQETQYF.

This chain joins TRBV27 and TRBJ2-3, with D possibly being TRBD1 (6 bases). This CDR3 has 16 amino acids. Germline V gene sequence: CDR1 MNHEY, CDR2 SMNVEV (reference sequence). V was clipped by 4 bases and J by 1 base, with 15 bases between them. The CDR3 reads CASSYFWGPGTDTQYF. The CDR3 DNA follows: TGTGCCAGCAGTTACTTTTGGGGGCCGGGCACAGATACGCAGTATTTT.

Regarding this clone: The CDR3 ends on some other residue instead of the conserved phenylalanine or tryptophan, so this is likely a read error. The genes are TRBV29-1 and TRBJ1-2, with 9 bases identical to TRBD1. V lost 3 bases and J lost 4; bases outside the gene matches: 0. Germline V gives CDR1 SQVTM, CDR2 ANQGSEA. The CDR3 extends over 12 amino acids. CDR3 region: CSVEDRGYGYTL. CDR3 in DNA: TGCAGCGTTGAGGACAGGGGCTATGGCTACACCCTC.

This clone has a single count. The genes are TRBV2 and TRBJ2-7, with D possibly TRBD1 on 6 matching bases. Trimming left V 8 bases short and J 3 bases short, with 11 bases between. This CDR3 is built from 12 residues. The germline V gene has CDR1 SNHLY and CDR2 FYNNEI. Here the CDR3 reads CASLGALYEQYF. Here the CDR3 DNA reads TGTGCCAGCTTGGGGGCCCTCTACGAGCAGTACTTC.

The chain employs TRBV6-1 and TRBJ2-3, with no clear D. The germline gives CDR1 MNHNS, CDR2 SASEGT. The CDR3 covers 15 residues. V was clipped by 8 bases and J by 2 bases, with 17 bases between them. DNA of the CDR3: TGTGCCAGCCGGGTTAACCCCAGATACACAGATACGCAGTATTTT. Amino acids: CASRVNPRYTDTQYF.

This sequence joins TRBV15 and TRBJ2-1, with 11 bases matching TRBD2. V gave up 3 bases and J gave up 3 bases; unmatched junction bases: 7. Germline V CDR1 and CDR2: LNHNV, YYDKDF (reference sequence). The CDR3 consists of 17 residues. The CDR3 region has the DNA TGTGCCACCAGCAGGGGGATAGCGGGGGGGCGCTACAATGAGCAGTTCTTC. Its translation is CATSRGIAGGRYNEQFF.